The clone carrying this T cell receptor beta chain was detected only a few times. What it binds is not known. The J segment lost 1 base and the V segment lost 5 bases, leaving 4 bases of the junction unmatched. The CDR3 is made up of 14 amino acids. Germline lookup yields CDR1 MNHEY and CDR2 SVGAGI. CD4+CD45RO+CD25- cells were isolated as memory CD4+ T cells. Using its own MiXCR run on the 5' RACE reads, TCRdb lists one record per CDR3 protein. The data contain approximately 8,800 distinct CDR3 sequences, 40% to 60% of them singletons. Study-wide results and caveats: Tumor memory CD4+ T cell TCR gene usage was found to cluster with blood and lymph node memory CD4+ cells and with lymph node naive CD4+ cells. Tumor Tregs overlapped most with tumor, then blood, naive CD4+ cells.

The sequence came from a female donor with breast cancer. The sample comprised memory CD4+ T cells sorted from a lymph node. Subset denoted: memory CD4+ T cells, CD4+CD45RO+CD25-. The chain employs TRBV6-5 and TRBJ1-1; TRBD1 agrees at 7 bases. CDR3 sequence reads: CASSRGQRNTEAFF. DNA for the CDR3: TGTGCCAGCAGTAGGGGACAGCGGAACACTGAAGCTTTCTTT.